The TCR beta chain described here comes from a study of response to subunit inactivated influenza vaccine. A few counts support this clonotype. Its antigen is not identified. Findings and limits, study-wide: It was suggested by the authors that few new T cells are recruited by each seasonal influenza vaccination.

TCRdb re-derived calls from the RT-PCR reads in MiXCR, one entry per CDR3 protein. The sample has just over 300,000 distinct CDR3 sequences; approximately 23% are singletons. This clonotype was obtained from a man aged 50-75 years who received an inactivated influenza vaccine. This specimen was PBMCs from blood, taken less than 22 months after vaccination.

The CDR3 DNA reads as TGTGCCAGCAGCCCCGCTAGCGGGGGGAACATTCAGTACTTC. This gives the protein CASSPASGGNIQYF. V is TRBV12-3 or TRBV12-4 and J is TRBJ2-4, with 11 nucleotides matching TRBD2. The CDR3 has 14 residues. With 6 bases clipped from V and 7 bases from J, the junction kept 5 bases outside the gene matches.